Sequencing of this T cell receptor (beta chain) was carried out in a study of patients and donors after allogeneic stem cell transplantation. V gave up 0 bases and J gave up 8 bases, with 8 bases separating them. The CDR3 covers 13 residues. CDR1 is GTSNPN and CDR2 is SVGIG in the germline V gene (reference sequence). TCRdb recomputed calls from the RT-PCR reads with MiXCR, one row per CDR3 protein. The data show about 960,000 distinct CDR3 sequences, roughly 18% seen once. This rearrangement joins TRBV30 to TRBJ1-6, with D possibly TRBD1 on 5 matching bases. The clonotype was recovered from a human donor who was either an allogeneic HSCT recipient or a stem cell or donor lymphocyte infusion donor (not recorded which). It is not recorded whose cells these are; they may come from a transplant donor. Sequencing used blood, either unsorted or a sorted T cell fraction (not recorded which). The CDR3 DNA follows: TGTGCCTGGAGTGTTGTCAGGGATTCACCCCTCCACTTT. Translation gives CAWSVVRDSPLHF.